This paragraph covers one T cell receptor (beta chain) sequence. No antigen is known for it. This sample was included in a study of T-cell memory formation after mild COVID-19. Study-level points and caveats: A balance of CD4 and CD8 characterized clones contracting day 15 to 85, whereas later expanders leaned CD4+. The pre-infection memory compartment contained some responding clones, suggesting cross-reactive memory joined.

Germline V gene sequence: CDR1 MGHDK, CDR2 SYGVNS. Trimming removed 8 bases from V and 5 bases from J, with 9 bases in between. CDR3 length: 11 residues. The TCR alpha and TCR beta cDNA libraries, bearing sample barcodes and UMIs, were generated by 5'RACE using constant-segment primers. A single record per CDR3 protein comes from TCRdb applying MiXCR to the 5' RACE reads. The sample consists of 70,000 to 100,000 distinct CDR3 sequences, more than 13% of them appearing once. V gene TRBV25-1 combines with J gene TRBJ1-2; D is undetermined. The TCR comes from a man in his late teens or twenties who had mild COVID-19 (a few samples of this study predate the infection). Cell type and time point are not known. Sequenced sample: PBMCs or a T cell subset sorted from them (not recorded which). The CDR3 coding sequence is TGTGCCAGCCACGAGGGATATGGCTACACCTTC. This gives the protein CASHEGYGYTF.